This T cell receptor (beta chain) originates from a study of blood T cell repertoires in COVID-19. Study-level information: Acute and convalescent COVID-19 specimens originated in the United States, Italy and Spain. T cells, B-cell-depleted T cells, or PBMCs supplied cDNA or gDNA.

This clone was seen more than once but under ten times. In the source study's methods: The assay estimated nucleated cells by amplifying reference gene primers. The repertoire was sequenced with immunoSEQ multiplex PCR; TCRdb's copy has only in-frame clones and lacks some. V and J calls and clone size come straight from that table; D and trimming were deduced from the DNA. This sample carries about 43,000 clones, approximately 83% of them seen once, and the ten largest clones take under 8.5%. The V gene lost 5 bases and the J gene lost 12 bases, with 29 bases spanning the gap. The CDR3 has 16 residues. The germline V gene encodes CDR1 LGHDT and CDR2 YNNKEL (reference sequence).

J is TRBJ2-7 and V is TRBV3-1 (or the pseudogene TRBV3-2); weak D call: TRBD2 (6 bases). The TCR was taken from a man older than 75 in a cohort sampled during active COVID-19. The sample was peripheral blood. The DNA of the CDR3 is TGTGCCAGCAGCGAACTTAGCGGCTCGCGGCCACACGGGACGTACTTC. It is translated as CASSELSGSRPHGTYF.